This T cell receptor (beta chain) was sequenced in a study of graft-versus-host responses after intestinal transplantation. Study-level information: The recipients all started with anti-thymocyte globulin induction and then took tacrolimus and steroids for around three years.

For this clone: Its antigen remains unknown.

Between the trimmed V and J ends, which lost 1 base and 5 bases, there was a span of 8 bases. Germline lookup yields CDR1 SGHTA and CDR2 FQGNSA. There are 13 residues in the CDR3. The table came from immunoSEQ multiplex PCR; TCRdb's copy has only in-frame clones and leaves some out. The sample lists 100,000 or so clones, roughly 92% seen once, with around 0.17% in the top ten. This material consisted of unstimulated CD4+ T cells sorted from spleen or lymph node cells, taken before intestinal transplant. The chain joins TRBV7-2 to TRBJ2-5; the D is unclear. The TCR sequence derives from a human donor who received an intestinal transplant. CDR3 loop: CASSLGAWETQYF. CDR3 in DNA: TGTGCCAGCAGCTTAGGCGCTTGGGAGACCCAGTACTTC.